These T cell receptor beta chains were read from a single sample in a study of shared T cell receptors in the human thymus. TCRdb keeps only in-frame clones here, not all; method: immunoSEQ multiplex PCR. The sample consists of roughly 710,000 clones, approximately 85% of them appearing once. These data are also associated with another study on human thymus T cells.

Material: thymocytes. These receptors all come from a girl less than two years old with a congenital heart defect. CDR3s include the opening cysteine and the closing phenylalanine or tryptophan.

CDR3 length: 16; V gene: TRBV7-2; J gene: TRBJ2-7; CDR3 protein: CASSPSQTGDPYEQYF
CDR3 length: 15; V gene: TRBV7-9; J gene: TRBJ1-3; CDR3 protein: CASSPDSFARNTIYF
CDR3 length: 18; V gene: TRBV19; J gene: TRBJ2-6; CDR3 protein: CASKCIGGHLSGANVLTF
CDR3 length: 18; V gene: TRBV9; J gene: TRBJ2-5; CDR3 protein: CASSPRQGVSLGQETQYF
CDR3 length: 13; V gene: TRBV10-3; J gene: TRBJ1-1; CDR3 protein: CAISDTVNTEAFF
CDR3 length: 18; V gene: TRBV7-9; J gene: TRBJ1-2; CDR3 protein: CASSFTGKGFENNYGYTF
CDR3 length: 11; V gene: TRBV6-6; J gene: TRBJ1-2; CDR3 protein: CASSYPDGYTF
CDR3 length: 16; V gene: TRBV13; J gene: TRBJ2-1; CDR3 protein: CASSLETSGGRWEQFF
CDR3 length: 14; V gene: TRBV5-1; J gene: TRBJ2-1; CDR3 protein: CASSLGHRGDEQFF
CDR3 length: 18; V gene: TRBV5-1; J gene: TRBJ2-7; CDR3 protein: CASSYRLMRYGGTYEQYF
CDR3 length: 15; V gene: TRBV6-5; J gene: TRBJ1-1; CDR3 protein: CASSYWRLGNTEAFF
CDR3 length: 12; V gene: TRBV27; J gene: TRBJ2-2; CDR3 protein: CASTKGAGELFF
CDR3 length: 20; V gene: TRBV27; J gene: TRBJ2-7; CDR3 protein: CASSLPPRIQGNSLCYEQYF
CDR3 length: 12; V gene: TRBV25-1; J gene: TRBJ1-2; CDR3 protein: CASSERIGGYTF
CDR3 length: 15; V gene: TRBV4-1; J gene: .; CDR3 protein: CASSQGGLVTNEQYF
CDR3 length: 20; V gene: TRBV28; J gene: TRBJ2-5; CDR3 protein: CASSYNERAMRGPNQETQYF
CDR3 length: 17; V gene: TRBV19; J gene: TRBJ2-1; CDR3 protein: CASSRHRDRGVYNEQFF